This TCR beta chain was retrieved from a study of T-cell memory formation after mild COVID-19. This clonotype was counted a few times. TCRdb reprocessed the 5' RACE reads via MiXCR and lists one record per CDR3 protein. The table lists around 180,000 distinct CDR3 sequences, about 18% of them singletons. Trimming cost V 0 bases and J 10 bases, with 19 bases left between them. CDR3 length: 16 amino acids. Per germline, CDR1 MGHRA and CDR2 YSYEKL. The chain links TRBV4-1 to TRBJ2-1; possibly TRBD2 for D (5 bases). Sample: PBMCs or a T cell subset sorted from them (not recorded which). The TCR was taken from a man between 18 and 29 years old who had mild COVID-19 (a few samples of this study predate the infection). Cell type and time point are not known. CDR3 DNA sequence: TGCGCCAGCAGCCAAGATCCGGACCCACGGGGTGGAGAGCAGTTCTTC. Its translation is CASSQDPDPRGGEQFF.